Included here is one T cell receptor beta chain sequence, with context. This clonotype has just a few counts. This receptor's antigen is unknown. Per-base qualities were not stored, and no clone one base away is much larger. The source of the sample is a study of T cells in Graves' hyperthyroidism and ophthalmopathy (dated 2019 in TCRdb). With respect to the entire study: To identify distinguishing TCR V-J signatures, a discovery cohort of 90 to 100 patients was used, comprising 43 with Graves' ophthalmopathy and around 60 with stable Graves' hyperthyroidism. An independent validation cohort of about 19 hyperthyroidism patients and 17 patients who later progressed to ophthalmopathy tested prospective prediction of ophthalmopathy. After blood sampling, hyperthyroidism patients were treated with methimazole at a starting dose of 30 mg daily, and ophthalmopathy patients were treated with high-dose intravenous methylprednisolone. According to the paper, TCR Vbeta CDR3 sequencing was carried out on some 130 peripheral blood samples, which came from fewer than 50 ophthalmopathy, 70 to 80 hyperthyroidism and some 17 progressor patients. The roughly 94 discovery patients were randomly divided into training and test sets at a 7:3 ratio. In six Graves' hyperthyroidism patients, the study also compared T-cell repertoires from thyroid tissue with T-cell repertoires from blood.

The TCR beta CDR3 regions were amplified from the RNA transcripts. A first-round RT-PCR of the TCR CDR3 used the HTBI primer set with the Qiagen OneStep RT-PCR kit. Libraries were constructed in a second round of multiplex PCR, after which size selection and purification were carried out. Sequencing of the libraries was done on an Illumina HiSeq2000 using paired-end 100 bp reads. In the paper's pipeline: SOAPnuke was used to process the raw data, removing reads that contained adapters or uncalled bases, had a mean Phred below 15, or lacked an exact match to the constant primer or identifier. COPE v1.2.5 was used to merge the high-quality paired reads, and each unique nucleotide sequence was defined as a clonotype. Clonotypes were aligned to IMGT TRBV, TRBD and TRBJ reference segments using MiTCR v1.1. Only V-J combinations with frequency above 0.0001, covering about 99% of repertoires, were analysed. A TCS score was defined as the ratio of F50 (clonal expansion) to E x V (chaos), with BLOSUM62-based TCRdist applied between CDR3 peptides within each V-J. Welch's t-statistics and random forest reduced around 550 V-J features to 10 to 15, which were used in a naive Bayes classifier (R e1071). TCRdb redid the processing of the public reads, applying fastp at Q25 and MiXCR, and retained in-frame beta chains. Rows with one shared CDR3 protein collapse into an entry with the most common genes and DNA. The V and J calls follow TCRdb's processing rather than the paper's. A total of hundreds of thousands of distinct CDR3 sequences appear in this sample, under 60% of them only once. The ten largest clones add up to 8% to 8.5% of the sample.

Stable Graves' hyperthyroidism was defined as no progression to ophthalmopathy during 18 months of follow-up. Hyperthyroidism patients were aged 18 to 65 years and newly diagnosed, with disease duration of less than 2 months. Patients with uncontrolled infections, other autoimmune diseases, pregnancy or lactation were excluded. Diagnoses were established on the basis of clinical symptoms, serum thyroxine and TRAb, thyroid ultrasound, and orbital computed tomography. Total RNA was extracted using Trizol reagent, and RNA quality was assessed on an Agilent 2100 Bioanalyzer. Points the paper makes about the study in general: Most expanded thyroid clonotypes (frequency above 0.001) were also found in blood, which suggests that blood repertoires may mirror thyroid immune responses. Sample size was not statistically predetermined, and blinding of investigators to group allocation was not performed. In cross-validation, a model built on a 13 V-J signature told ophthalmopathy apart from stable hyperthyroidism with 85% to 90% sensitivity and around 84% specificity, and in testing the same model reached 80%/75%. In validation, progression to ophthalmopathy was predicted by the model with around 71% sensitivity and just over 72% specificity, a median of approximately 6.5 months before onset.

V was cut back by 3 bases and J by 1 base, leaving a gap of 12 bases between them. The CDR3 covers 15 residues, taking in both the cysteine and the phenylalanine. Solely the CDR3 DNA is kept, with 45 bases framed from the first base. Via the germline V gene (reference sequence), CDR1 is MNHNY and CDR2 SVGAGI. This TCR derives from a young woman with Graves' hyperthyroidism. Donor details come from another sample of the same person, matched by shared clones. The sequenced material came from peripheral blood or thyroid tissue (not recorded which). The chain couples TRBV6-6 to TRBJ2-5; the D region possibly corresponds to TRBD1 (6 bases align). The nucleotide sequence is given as TGTGCCAGCAGTTATTTAGGACAGCGCCAAGAGACCCAGTACTTC. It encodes CASSYLGQRQETQYF.